This T cell receptor beta chain was retrieved from a study of blood T cells in healthy people across ages. Study outcomes and limitations: Age brought a roughly linear fall in TCR beta diversity measured per million T cells. Donor CMV status, an unknown factor, possibly confounded changes in expanded clonotypes.

The use of a sample-barcoded 5' primer and a J-beta primer mix characterized a second PCR of 7 to 11 cycles. TCRdb itself ran the 5' RACE reads through MiXCR, one entry per CDR3 protein. The sample records hundreds of thousands of distinct CDR3 sequences, approximately 29% being singletons. The CDR3 sequence is 14 residues long. Germline loops: CDR1 SGDLS, CDR2 YYNGEE. Trimming at V came to 3 bases and at J to 5 bases, leaving 5 bases not matched to a gene. As concerns this clonotype: No antigen is known for it.

V and J are TRBV9 and TRBJ1-2; 9 bases align to TRBD1. The receptor was derived from a woman older than 75 in good health. Material for sequencing was blood. CDR3 in amino acids: CASSGVGTGYGYTF. The CDR3 DNA reads TGTGCCAGCAGCGGAGTGGGGACAGGGTATGGCTACACCTTC.